Reported below is one TCR beta chain. Antigen unknown. The data stem from a study of human thymus T cells. Findings and limits, study-wide: Thymic and blood repertoires showed apparently biased V and J gene usage. There were highly overlapping thymic repertoires among unrelated individuals, as related research reported.

The thymus tissue came from resections taken during corrective heart surgery. The donor group consisted of healthy Finnish infants who were having corrective surgery for congenital heart defects. Using immunoSEQ multiplex PCR, the repertoire was profiled, and TCRdb retains in-frame clones only, with some absent. The top ten hold around 0.03% of the sample, which has 86,000 or so clones, roughly 96% seen once. This CDR3 comprises 13 residues. Per the germline V gene, CDR1 is LGHNA and CDR2 is YNFKEQ. Trimming left V 3 bases short and J 2 bases short, with 7 bases between. This receptor was obtained from a boy in the first two years of life with a congenital heart defect but otherwise immunologically healthy. This rearrangement joins TRBV4-2 to TRBJ1-1; D gene unclear. The sample taken for sequencing was thymus tissue. CDR3 sequence reads: CASSQRENTEAFF. The CDR3 DNA is TGTGCCAGCAGCCAGCGGGAAAACACTGAAGCTTTCTTT.